The sequence of this TCR beta chain was determined in a study of human T cells and chemical hapten exposure. TCRdb recomputed calls from the RACE reads with MiXCR, one row per CDR3 protein. The sample shows approximately 71,000 distinct CDR3 sequences, about 9.4% of them seen only once. Whole-study findings and limits: Donors were affected by alopecia, so their immune reaction might vary from that of healthy individuals.

Time point described: patch test 1, 2 weeks after DPC sensitization. As to treatment: therapeutic diphenylcyclopropenone sensitization with weekly scalp DPC. On this clonotype: Its antigen is currently unknown.

Trimming removed 0 bases from V and 7 bases from J, with 18 bases in between. Per germline, CDR1 LGHDT and CDR2 YNNKEL (reference sequence). This CDR3 is built from 16 residues. The origin of this receptor is a woman aged 40 to 49 with alopecia areata. Some clones in this sample may be carry-over from other donors' samples. Source: whole blood, taken in connection with sensitization to the hapten diphenylcyclopropenone (DPC). The chain combines TRBV3-1 with TRBJ2-5; D is undetermined. For the CDR3, the DNA is TGTGCCAGCAGCCAAGACCCTCTAAGGCCTTGGGGGACCCAGTACTTC. Amino acid sequence: CASSQDPLRPWGTQYF.